This T cell receptor beta chain was captured by sequencing in a study of T cell responses to AZD1222 COVID-19 vaccine. Study background: Second doses were pooled across both intervals (about 4 or about 12 weeks).

This clone was recorded once. Antigen unknown. Assay used: immunoSEQ multiplex PCR; TCRdb lists only in-frame clones, some missing. The table lists around 61,000 clones, 80% to 90% of them singletons, with approximately 15% in the top ten. General observations from the study: Reportedly, close to half of spike-specific TCRs are directed against unmutated variant regions. After two AZD1222 doses, spike-specific TCR breadth and depth rose versus day 0. CD4 TCRs linked to vaccination spanned spike, dominating at 160-218 and 743-854.

Germline V gene lookup returns CDR1 MGHRA and CDR2 YSYEKL. There are 15 residues in the CDR3. J gave up 4 bases and V 2 bases, and 7 bases lay outside the gene matches. The sequencing here drew on peripheral blood, taken on day 0 of AZD1222 vaccination. The V gene is TRBV4-1, the J gene TRBJ1-1; 7 bases fit TRBD1. The source is an adult in good health. CDR3 sequence reads: CASSQPTGAATEAFF. The CDR3 DNA sequence: TGCGCCAGCAGCCAACCCACAGGGGCGGCCACTGAAGCTTTCTTT.